One and the same sample provided the 15 T cell receptor beta chains below, sequenced in a study of T cell changes during pregnancy in multiple sclerosis. Libraries were prepared by immunoSEQ multiplex PCR; TCRdb keeps only in-frame clonotypes and omits some of them. The repertoire holds about 49,000 clones, with roughly 94% as singletons. The source material was CD8+ T cells from peripheral blood mononuclear cells, sampled in the first trimester of pregnancy. The receptors stem from a female donor with multiple sclerosis, enrolled in a pregnancy study.

This clone was detected only once. The chain links TRBV7-8 to TRBJ2-1; 9 bases are shared with TRBD2. The CDR3 loop spans 15 amino acids. Germline CDR1 SGHVS, CDR2 FQNEAQ. V was pared by 1 base and J by 2 bases, with 0 bases of the junction left unmatched. The CDR3 nucleotides are TGTGCCAGCAGCTTAGGACTAGCGGCCTACAATGAGCAGTTCTTC. It specifies CASSLGLAAYNEQFF.

This chain links TRBV13 with TRBJ2-7, with 10 bases identical to TRBD2. The CDR3 is 15 residues long. Germline CDR1 PRHDT, CDR2 FYEKMQ (reference sequence). J was trimmed by 2 bases and V by 5 bases; bases with no gene match: 6. CDR3 coding DNA: TGTGCCAGCAGCCTCACTAGCGGGAAGCCCTACGAGCAGTACTTC. It is translated as CASSLTSGKPYEQYF.

V usage is TRBV9 and J usage is TRBJ1-4; 12 positions agree with TRBD1. J lost 2 bases, V lost 0 bases, and 2 bases had no gene match. This CDR3 has 17 amino acids. Germline lookup yields CDR1 SGDLS and CDR2 YYNGEE. The CDR3 nucleotides read TGTGCCAGCAGCGTAGCGGGACAGGGGGCGACTAATGAAAAACTGTTTTTT. As protein: CASSVAGQGATNEKLFF.

In the case of this clone: Other DNA variants within this sample encode the same CDR3. The genes are TRBV7-9 and TRBJ2-7, with D unclear. There are 11 residues in the CDR3. V was trimmed by 5 bases and J by 0 bases, leaving 2 bases between them. Germline V gene sequence: CDR1 SEHNR, CDR2 FQNEAQ (reference sequence). The CDR3 loop is CASSLSYEQYF. The CDR3 DNA sequence: TGTGCCAGCAGCCTCTCCTACGAGCAGTACTTC.

The CDR3 loop reads CASWDRTYGYTF. DNA for the CDR3: TGTGCCAGCTGGGACAGGACCTATGGCTACACCTTC. This rearrangement joins TRBV6-1 to TRBJ1-2; TRBD1 aligns across 8 bases. There are 12 residues in the CDR3. The V gene's germline CDR1 is MNHNS and CDR2 SASEGT. Trimming removed 8 bases from V and 4 bases from J; junction bases left unmatched: 3.

The genes are TRBV4-2 and TRBJ2-5, with TRBD1 identical over 8 bases. Trimming cost V 0 bases and J 2 bases; bases outside gene matches: 2. CDR1 is LGHNA and CDR2 is YNFKEQ in the germline V gene. The CDR3 spans 15 residues. The CDR3 reads CASSQERQGQETQYF. The DNA of the CDR3 is TGTGCCAGCAGCCAAGAAAGACAGGGGCAAGAGACCCAGTACTTC.

V and J are TRBV28 and TRBJ1-1; 7 bases align to TRBD1. V shed 7 bases, J shed 4 bases, and the junction held 6 bases outside the gene matches. The CDR3 extends over 13 amino acids. Germline V CDR1 and CDR2: MDHEN, SYDVKM. The CDR3 sequence: CASKGGGSTEAFF. CDR3 nucleotide sequence: TGTGCCAGCAAAGGGGGCGGCAGCACTGAAGCTTTCTTT.

The CDR3 nucleotides are TGTGCCAGCAGAACAGGTGCCTTGGATGAGCAGTTCTTC. The encoded protein is CASRTGALDEQFF. The chain uses TRBV2 and TRBJ2-1; possible D gene TRBD1, 5 bases. The germline V gene has CDR1 SNHLY and CDR2 FYNNEI. The CDR3 runs to 13 residues. The ends were cut back, 6 bases at V and 8 bases at J, with 14 bases in the middle.

In this sample, this clone turned up once. The J gene is TRBJ2-7, the V gene TRBV2, with 7 bases that match TRBD2. V dropped 7 bases and J dropped 5; count of bases not matched to a gene: 5. This CDR3 is built from 12 residues. Per the germline V gene, CDR1 is SNHLY and CDR2 is FYNNEI. The DNA of the CDR3 is TGTGCCAGCACACGGGGGGTCAACGAGCAGTACTTC. It translates to CASTRGVNEQYF.

V is TRBV19 and J is TRBJ1-1, with TRBD1 identical over 10 bases. The length of the CDR3 is 15 residues. V lost 5 bases, J lost 8 bases, and 11 bases stayed unmatched. CDR1 is LNHDA and CDR2 is SQIVND in the germline V gene (reference sequence). The DNA of the CDR3 is TGTGCCAGTAGTTTACCCGGGACAGGGGCTTACGAAGCTTTCTTT. It codes for CASSLPGTGAYEAFF.

V and J are TRBV5-4 and TRBJ2-3; tentative D call: TRBD2 (5 bases). The CDR3 has 15 amino acids. In germline, CDR1 is SGHNT, CDR2 YYREEE (reference sequence). V shed 2 bases and J shed 3 bases, with 13 bases lying between them. The CDR3 sequence: CASSLKRERTDTQYF. The CDR3 DNA sequence: TGTGCCAGCAGCTTAAAAAGGGAGAGGACAGATACGCAGTATTTT. The full variable domain, its missing parts supplied by reference TRBV5-4 and TRBJ2-3, is ETGVTQSPTHLIKTRGQQVTLRCSSQSGHNTVSWYQQALGQGPQFIFQYYREEENGRGNFPPRFSGLQFPNYSSELNVNALELDDSALYLCASSLKRERTDTQYFGPGTRLTVL.

This chain links TRBV27 with TRBJ2-7; 11 nucleotides align to TRBD2. This CDR3 comprises 16 residues. Looked up from germline, CDR1 is MNHEY and CDR2 is SMNVEV (reference sequence). V trimming: 6 bases; J trimming: 4 bases; junction bases outside the gene matches: 11. Here the CDR3 reads CASSSPSGRRIYEQYF. For the CDR3, the DNA is TGTGCCAGCAGCTCACCTAGCGGGAGGCGTATTTACGAGCAGTACTTC.

The chain links TRBV28 to TRBJ1-4; no firm D call. Per germline, CDR1 MDHEN and CDR2 SYDVKM. Trimming removed 6 bases at V and 6 bases at J, with 11 bases between. This CDR3 spans 13 amino acids. The CDR3 nucleotides are TGTGCCAGCAGGTCGAGGGCGGATGAAAAACTGTTTTTT. This sequence encodes CASRSRADEKLFF.

The J gene is TRBJ1-3, the V gene TRBV28; D remains ambiguous. This CDR3 comprises 16 residues. V was cut by 2 bases and J by 0 bases, with 11 bases left in between. The germline gives CDR1 MDHEN, CDR2 SYDVKM. CDR3 coding DNA: TGTGCCAGCAGTTTAGGTTCCGGGGTCTCTGGAAACACCATATATTTT. Amino acids: CASSLGSGVSGNTIYF.

The rearrangement links TRBV30 to TRBJ2-5; 7 bases fit TRBD1. The CDR3 has 12 residues. The germline V gene has CDR1 GTSNPN and CDR2 SVGIG (reference sequence). V trimming: 1 base; J trimming: 7 bases; junction bases outside the gene matches: 3. The CDR3 nucleotides are TGTGCCTGGAGTGGTCAGGGGGTGACCCAGTACTTC. Protein product: CAWSGQGVTQYF.